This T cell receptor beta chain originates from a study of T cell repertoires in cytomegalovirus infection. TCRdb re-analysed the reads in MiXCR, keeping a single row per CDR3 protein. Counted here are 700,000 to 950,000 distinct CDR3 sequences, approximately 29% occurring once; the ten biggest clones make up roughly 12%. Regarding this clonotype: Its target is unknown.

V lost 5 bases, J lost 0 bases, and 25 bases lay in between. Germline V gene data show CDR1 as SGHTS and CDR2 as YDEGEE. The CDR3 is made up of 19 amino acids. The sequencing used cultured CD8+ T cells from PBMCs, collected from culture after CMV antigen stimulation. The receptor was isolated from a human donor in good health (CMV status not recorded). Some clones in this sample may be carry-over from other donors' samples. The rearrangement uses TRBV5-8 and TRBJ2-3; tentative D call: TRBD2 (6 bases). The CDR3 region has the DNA TGTGCCAGCAGGCCGCGGGACCTGCCCTGGGACTGGAGCACAGATACGCAGTATTTT. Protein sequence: CASRPRDLPWDWSTDTQYF.